This T cell receptor beta chain appears in the sequencing data of a study of Ad26.COV2.S vaccination and SARS-CoV-2 variants. Study in general: Administration of Ad26.COV2.S was intramuscular, either once or twice 56 days apart.

Assay used: immunoSEQ multiplex PCR; TCRdb lists only in-frame clones, some missing. The sample has under 600,000 clones; 80% to 90% are singletons. The CDR3 covers 17 residues. The germline CDR1 and CDR2 sequences are SEHNR and FQNEAQ (reference sequence). J was trimmed by 3 bases and V by 2 bases; bases with no gene match: 4. As to treatment: 15 to 20 received Ad26.COV2.S at low or high dose, single or two shots; roughly five received placebo; per-sample allocation not given. At day 63 after the first vaccine or placebo injection, samples were drawn. The specimen comprised peripheral blood, sampled in a trial of Ad26.COV2.S vaccine versus placebo. This rearrangement joins TRBV7-9 to TRBJ2-5; the match to TRBD2 covers 15 bases. The sequence was collected from a person aged 18-60 years who received the Ad26.COV2.S COVID-19 vaccine or a placebo. For the CDR3, the DNA is TGTGCCAGCAGCTTATTTCGGACTAGCGGGGGGGAAGAGACCCAGTACTTC. As protein: CASSLFRTSGGEETQYF.